Sequencing of this TCR beta chain was carried out in a study of blood T cell repertoires in COVID-19. Looking at the study overall: Researchers got acute and convalescent COVID-19 samples from the United States, Italy and Spain. T cells, B-cell-depleted T cells, or PBMCs supplied cDNA or gDNA.

In the authors' workflow: Amplification of reference gene primers was used by the study to estimate nucleated cell counts. Sequencing was performed with immunoSEQ multiplex PCR; in TCRdb, only in-frame clones are kept and a portion is missing. V and J calls and clone size are copied from that table; D and trimming were computed from the DNA. The data contain 88,000 or so clones, less than 90% of them seen just once; the ten biggest clones take up approximately 3.9%. The receptor's source is a man between 60 and 75 years old with acute or convalescent COVID-19. The sequencing input was peripheral blood.

CDR3 in amino acids: CASSSGTGRNTEAFF. The DNA of the CDR3 is TGTGCCAGCAGCTCCGGGACAGGGCGGAACACTGAAGCTTTCTTT. This chain links TRBV11-2 with TRBJ1-1; 9 bases are shared with TRBD1. The J segment lost 1 base and the V segment lost 4 bases, leaving 4 bases of the junction unmatched. The CDR3 has 15 residues. Germline loops: CDR1 SGHAT, CDR2 FQNNGV.